This TCR beta chain was recovered during a study of blood T cell repertoires in COVID-19. Study in general: Acute-phase and convalescent COVID-19 samples originated in the United States, Italy and Spain.

Between the trimmed V and J ends, which lost 7 bases and 3 bases, there was a span of 9 bases. CDR1 is SEHNR and CDR2 is FQNEAQ in the germline V gene (reference sequence). This CDR3 has 13 residues. Sequencing used immunoSEQ multiplex PCR; TCRdb keeps in-frame clones, though not all of them. This sample carries about 220,000 clones, about nine tenths of them seen once, and the ten largest clones take under 3%. Each recovered donor of Cohort 3 presented with two negative PCRs, clearance, or symptom resolution. This receptor was identified in a woman aged 30 to 39 who had recovered from COVID-19. The sequencing sample was made of PBMCs or T cells enriched from blood (not recorded which). J is TRBJ2-2 and V is TRBV7-9; tentative D call: TRBD1 (6 bases). In DNA form, the CDR3 reads TGTGCCAGCAAGTACAGGGACACCGGGGAGCTGTTTTTT. Its protein is CASKYRDTGELFF.